The sequence of this T cell receptor (beta chain) was determined in a study of CD8 T cells in ankylosing spondylitis. The sample holds many counts of this clonotype. Its antigen remains unidentified. CDR1 and CDR2 (germline): SGHKS, YYEKEE (reference sequence). CDR3 size: 14 residues. V lost 3 bases and J lost 0; bases outside the gene matches: 3. Findings of the study overall: Disease-linked clones had a CD8+ phenotype and relatively low frequency in peripheral blood. There was reportedly significant enrichment of clones that were disease-linked in matched ankylosing spondylitis synovial fluid. A TCR beta motif of under ten highly homologous variants seemed to mark ankylosing spondylitis blood.

For TCR beta, libraries came from quantitative 5'-RACE with molecular barcodes. TCRdb processed the 5' RACE reads anew with MiXCR; each CDR3 protein has one entry. The table has around 150,000 distinct CDR3 sequences, 7.3% seen once. The J gene is TRBJ2-7, the V gene TRBV5-5; 7 bases are shared with TRBD1. The clonotype comes from a female donor with ankylosing spondylitis or in good health (not recorded which). What was sequenced was blood, either unsorted or a sorted T cell fraction (not recorded which). Here the CDR3 DNA reads TGTGCCAGCAGCTGGGGACAGAGCTCCTACGAGCAGTACTTC. Its protein is CASSWGQSSYEQYF.